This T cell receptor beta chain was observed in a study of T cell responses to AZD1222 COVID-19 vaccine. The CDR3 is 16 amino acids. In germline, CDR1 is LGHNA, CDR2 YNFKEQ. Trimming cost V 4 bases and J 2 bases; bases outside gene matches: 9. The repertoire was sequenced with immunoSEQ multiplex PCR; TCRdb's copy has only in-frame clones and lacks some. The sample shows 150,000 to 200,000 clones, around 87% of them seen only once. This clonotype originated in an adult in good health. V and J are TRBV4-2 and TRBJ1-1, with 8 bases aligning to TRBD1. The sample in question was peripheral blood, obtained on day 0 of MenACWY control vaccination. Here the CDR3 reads CASSPQTGGRNTEAFF. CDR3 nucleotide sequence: TGTGCCAGCAGCCCTCAAACAGGGGGGCGTAACACTGAAGCTTTCTTT.